The source of this T cell receptor beta chain is a study of blood T cells in healthy people across ages. The CDR3 is made up of 14 amino acids. Trimming at V came to 5 bases and at J to 6 bases, leaving 6 bases not matched to a gene. Germline V gene lookup returns CDR1 SGHVS and CDR2 FQNEAQ. This clonotype was seen a handful of times. A sample-barcoded 5' primer and a J-beta primer mix were used in a second PCR of roughly 7 to 12 cycles. TCRdb used MiXCR to reprocess the 5' RACE reads, holding one entry per CDR3 protein. Among 2 million or so distinct CDR3 sequences listed, around half were seen once.

The sequenced sample consisted of blood. The origin of this receptor is a woman aged 35 to 49 in good health. The gene calls are TRBV7-8 and TRBJ2-1; TRBD2 matches at 8 bases. The CDR3 sequence is CASSRGGSANEQFF. The CDR3 DNA follows: TGTGCCAGCAGCCGCGGGGGGTCCGCCAATGAGCAGTTCTTC.